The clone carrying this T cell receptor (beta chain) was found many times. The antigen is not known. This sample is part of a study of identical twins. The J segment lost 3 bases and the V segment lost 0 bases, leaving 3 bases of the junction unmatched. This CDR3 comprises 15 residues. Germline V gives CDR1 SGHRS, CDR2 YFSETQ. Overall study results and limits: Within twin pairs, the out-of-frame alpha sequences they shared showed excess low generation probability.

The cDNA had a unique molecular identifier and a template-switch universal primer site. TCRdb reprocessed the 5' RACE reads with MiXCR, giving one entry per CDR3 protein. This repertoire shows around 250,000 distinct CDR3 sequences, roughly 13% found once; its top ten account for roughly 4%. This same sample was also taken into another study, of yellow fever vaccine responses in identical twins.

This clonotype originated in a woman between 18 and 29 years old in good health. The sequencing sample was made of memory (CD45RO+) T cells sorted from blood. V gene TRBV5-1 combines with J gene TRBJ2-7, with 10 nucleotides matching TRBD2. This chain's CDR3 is CASSLELAGNYEQYF. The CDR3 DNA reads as TGCGCCAGCAGCTTGGAACTAGCGGGGAACTACGAGCAGTACTTC.